The clone carrying this TCR beta chain was seen at least ten times. V was trimmed by 0 bases and J by 2 bases, leaving 8 bases between them. CDR3 length equals 15 residues. MiXCR, applied by TCRdb to the RT-PCR reads, yields one record per CDR3 protein. The table lists about 960,000 distinct CDR3 sequences, approximately 18% of them singletons. This specimen belongs to a study of patients and donors after allogeneic stem cell transplantation. Sequencing was performed on blood, either unsorted or a sorted T cell fraction (not recorded which). This TCR was sampled from a human donor who was either an allogeneic HSCT recipient or a stem cell or donor lymphocyte infusion donor (not recorded which). It is not recorded whose cells these are; they may come from a transplant donor. The gene calls are TRBV12-3 or TRBV12-4 and TRBJ1-5; D gene ambiguous. CDR3 in amino acids: CASSLAPGGNQPQHF. The DNA of the CDR3 is TGTGCCAGCAGTTTAGCGCCCGGGGGCAATCAGCCCCAGCATTTT.